Following are 30 T cell receptor beta chains from one sample sequenced in a study of T cell responses to AZD1222 COVID-19 vaccine (dated by TCRdb to the early 2020s). The meaning of the sample's time point label: baseline before first vaccination. To prepare the library, the immunoSEQ multiplex PCR assay was applied. The table was pulled from immuneACCESS by TCRdb, which kept in-frame rearrangements only. Such tables lose some clones; where checked, under half of the loss comes from unresolved V genes, and the rest has no known cause. This sample comprises 100,000 to 150,000 clones, around 87% of them detected only once. About 10% of the sample is in the top ten clones. This specimen was peripheral blood, taken on day 0 of AZD1222 vaccination. Every receptor here comes from an adult in good health.

The chain carries TRBV9 and TRBJ2-3; the D call may be TRBD1 or TRBD2 (5 bases each). The V gene's germline CDR1 is SGDLS and CDR2 YYNGEE. V gave up 0 bases and J gave up 2 bases, with 19 bases separating them. This CDR3 is 18 amino acids long. In DNA, the CDR3 is TGTGCCAGCAGCGTAGGCGTTGGGGGAGTCGCCTACACAGATACGCAGTATTTT. Protein product: CASSVGVGGVAYTDTQYF.

The gene calls are TRBV29-1 and TRBJ2-7; 11 bases match TRBD1. Looked up from germline, CDR1 is SQVTM and CDR2 is ANQGSEA. The V and J ends lost 5 bases and 2 bases, in that order; junction bases with no gene match: 2. The CDR3 runs 13 residues. Here the CDR3 DNA reads TGCAGCGTTCCGGGACAGGGGGCCTACGAGCAGTACTTC. It encodes CSVPGQGAYEQYF.

This sequence joins TRBV5-1 and TRBJ1-4, with D unresolved. Deletions cut 0 bases from V and 7 bases from J, with 4 bases between. The CDR3 covers 12 residues. Per the germline V gene, CDR1 is SGHRS and CDR2 is YFSETQ. The CDR3 DNA reads as TGCGCCAGCAGCTTGGCCGGTGAAAAACTGTTTTTT. This translates into CASSLAGEKLFF.

The chain uses TRBV6-5 and TRBJ1-2; D gene unclear. The CDR3 totals 11 residues. With 0 bases removed from V and 9 bases from J, the gap between germline ends came to 5 bases. Per the germline V gene, CDR1 is MNHEY and CDR2 is SVGAGI. In DNA form, the CDR3 reads TGTGCCAGCAGTTACTCAGGGAGCTACACCTTC. Protein product: CASSYSGSYTF.

This clone is a singleton in its sample. This chain links TRBV6-2 or TRBV6-3 with TRBJ2-1; 10 nucleotides agree with TRBD1. From germline, CDR1 is MNHEY and CDR2 SVGEGT. V dropped 2 bases and J dropped 7; count of bases not matched to a gene: 8. This CDR3 contains 16 residues. The CDR3 is CASSYMRTGGPNEQFF. The CDR3 DNA is TGTGCCAGCAGTTACATGAGGACAGGGGGTCCGAATGAGCAGTTCTTC.

The chain is built from TRBV6-5 and TRBJ1-5; no firm D call. The germline V gene encodes CDR1 MNHEY and CDR2 SVGAGI. V lost 5 bases, J lost 9 bases, and 14 bases lay in between. The CDR3 length is 13 residues. CDR3 region: CASSRPGYGPQHF. CDR3 DNA sequence: TGTGCCAGCAGTCGCCCTGGGTATGGGCCCCAGCATTTT.

In its sample, this clone was seen once. The chain has TRBV7-2 and TRBJ2-7, with a weak D call TRBD1 (6 bases). Germline CDR1 is SGHTA and CDR2 is FQGNSA. The germline V and J ends were trimmed by 3 bases and 4 bases, with 7 bases remaining between them. The CDR3 length is 12 residues. CDR3 region: CASSFDRYEQYF. CDR3 sequence (DNA): TGTGCCAGCAGCTTCGACAGGTACGAGCAGTACTTC.

This clone was observed a handful of times. This chain joins TRBV27 and TRBJ1-2; weak D call: TRBD1 (5 bases). CDR1 and CDR2 from the germline V gene are MNHEY and SMNVEV (reference sequence). Trimming pared 0 bases from V and 0 bases from J, leaving 20 bases between. The length of the CDR3 is 19 residues. The DNA of the CDR3 is TGTGCCAGCAGTTTATCCCCCGTCAGGGCCAGGACGTCTAACTATGGCTACACCTTC. It specifies CASSLSPVRARTSNYGYTF.

The V gene is TRBV15, the J gene TRBJ2-1; D tentatively fits TRBD1 or TRBD2 (6 bases each). Germline assignment: CDR1 LNHNV and CDR2 YYDKDF (reference sequence). CDR3 length: 15 amino acids. The V end lost 5 bases, the J end lost 7 bases, and 18 bases lay between the germline ends. For the CDR3, the DNA is TGTGCCACCAGCCCCCCGGAAAGGGGGAGGAATGAGCAGTTCTTC. It codes for CATSPPERGRNEQFF.

This chain uses TRBV9 with TRBJ2-3, with D possibly matching TRBD2 (6 bases). Germline loops: CDR1 SGDLS, CDR2 YYNGEE. Deletions cut 0 bases from V and 3 bases from J, with 14 bases between. The CDR3 spans 16 residues. Written as DNA, the CDR3 is TGTGCCAGCAGCGTAGTGGGGGGTGAGGCTACAGATACGCAGTATTTT. Protein product: CASSVVGGEATDTQYF.

The chain has TRBV19 and TRBJ1-5; tentatively, D is TRBD1 (5 bases). The germline V gene has CDR1 LNHDA and CDR2 SQIVND (reference sequence). V was shortened by 7 bases and J by 2 bases, with 15 bases between the two germline ends. The CDR3 totals 15 residues. Written as DNA, the CDR3 is TGTGCCAGTACCCCCGGGACTCCTCGCAATCAGCCCCAGCATTTT. Translated, it gives CASTPGTPRNQPQHF. The full variable domain, its missing parts supplied by reference TRBV19 and TRBJ1-5, is DGGITQSPKYLFRKEGQNVTLSCEQNLNHDAMYWYRQDPGQGLRLIYYSQIVNDFQKGDIAEGYSVSREKKESFPLTVTSAQKNPTAFYLCASTPGTPRNQPQHFGDGTRLSIL.

This sequence joins TRBV7-8 and TRBJ1-2; D gene uncertain. Trimming removed 1 base from V and 1 base from J, with 19 bases in between. The CDR3 is 18 amino acids. Germline V gene lookup returns CDR1 SGHVS and CDR2 FQNEAQ. The CDR3 protein is CASSLDFAGNSFNYGYTF. The CDR3 DNA follows: TGTGCCAGCAGCTTAGACTTCGCAGGAAACTCCTTTAACTATGGCTACACCTTC.

The chain combines TRBV4-1 with TRBJ2-5; D not certain. The germline CDR1 and CDR2 sequences are MGHRA and YSYEKL. This CDR3 region has 14 residues. V was pared by 1 base and J by 5 bases, with 11 bases between. Here the CDR3 reads CASSQVGQIETQYF. As DNA, the CDR3 is TGCGCCAGCAGCCAAGTGGGCCAGATTGAGACCCAGTACTTC.

CDR3 amino acids: CASSFARAGPDTQYF. DNA for the CDR3: TGTGCCAGCAGTTTTGCAAGGGCCGGGCCAGATACGCAGTATTTT. This chain uses TRBV28 with TRBJ2-3; D gene uncertain. The V end was cut by 3 bases, the J end by 4 bases, with 14 bases between. The CDR3 sequence is 15 residues long. Per germline, CDR1 MDHEN and CDR2 SYDVKM.

The chain carries TRBV18 and TRBJ2-7; TRBD1 matches 7 bases. V gave up 3 bases and J gave up 2 bases; unmatched junction bases: 4. This CDR3 is 14 amino acids long. Germline-derived CDR1 and CDR2 are KGHSH and LQKENI. The CDR3 loop reads CASSPGTDAYEQYF. As DNA, the CDR3 is TGTGCCAGCTCACCCGGGACAGACGCCTACGAGCAGTACTTC. Complete variable domain (other parts from reference TRBV18 and TRBJ2-7): NAGVMQNPRHLVRRRGQEARLRCSPMKGHSHVYWYRQLPEEGLKFMVYLQKENIIDESGMPKERFSAEFPKEGPSILRIQQVVRGDSAAYFCASSPGTDAYEQYFGPGTRLTVT.

J is TRBJ2-7 and V is TRBV28; 13 nucleotides align to TRBD2. CDR1 and CDR2 (germline): MDHEN, SYDVKM. Trimming at V came to 5 bases and at J to 7 bases, leaving 8 bases not matched to a gene. The CDR3 contains 15 residues. CDR3 bases: TGTGCCAGCAGTCCCTGGACTAGCGGGAGTGGGGAGCAGTACTTC. This gives the protein CASSPWTSGSGEQYF.

The chain is built from TRBV10-2 and TRBJ1-3; TRBD1 matches at 8 bases. The CDR3 extends over 17 amino acids. Looked up from germline, CDR1 is WSHSY and CDR2 is SAAADI. Losses at the gene ends were 4 bases for V and 0 bases for J; bases not matched to a gene: 8. CDR3 region: CASSASGTGFSGNTIYF. CDR3 bases: TGCGCCAGCAGTGCATCCGGGACAGGCTTCTCTGGAAACACCATATATTTT.

V is TRBV5-4 and J is TRBJ2-5; 7 positions match TRBD2. There are 14 residues in the CDR3. V dropped 5 bases and J dropped 4; count of bases not matched to a gene: 8. CDR1 and CDR2 (germline): SGHNT, YYREEE (reference sequence). CDR3 in amino acids: CASRSPGGPETQYF. The CDR3 DNA is TGTGCCAGCAGATCTCCGGGAGGACCAGAGACCCAGTACTTC.

This clone was detected once. The chain recombines TRBV19 with TRBJ1-4; D possibly corresponds to TRBD1 (6 bases). Per the germline V gene, CDR1 is LNHDA and CDR2 is SQIVND (reference sequence). V lost 0 bases and J 1 base, leaving 15 bases between the germline ends. The CDR3 is 18 amino acids. In DNA, the CDR3 is TGTGCCAGTAGTATAGAAGGTAACAGGGCGCGAACTAATGAAAAACTGTTTTTT. Translating gives CASSIEGNRARTNEKLFF.

The gene calls are TRBV5-1 and TRBJ1-1, with TRBD1 as a possible D gene (6 bases). The CDR3 covers 14 residues. Germline V CDR1 and CDR2: SGHRS, YFSETQ. V shed 5 bases and J shed 4 bases, with 15 bases lying between them. CDR3 sequence (DNA): TGCGCCAGCAGGCTCTCAGGGGAGGGCACTGAAGCTTTCTTT. Encoded protein: CASRLSGEGTEAFF.

V is TRBV19 and J is TRBJ2-7; unclear D gene. V lost 5 bases and J lost 5, with 16 bases in between. The CDR3 totals 14 residues. Germline CDR1 reads LNHDA; CDR2 reads SQIVND (reference sequence). The chain's CDR3 is CASSRPDLTHEQYF. Here the CDR3 DNA reads TGTGCCAGTAGTCGGCCGGATCTAACCCACGAGCAGTACTTC.

The chain combines TRBV10-1 with TRBJ2-5; TRBD1 or TRBD2 may be the D gene (5 bases each). Germline CDR1 and CDR2: WNHNN and SYGVQD (reference sequence). V gave up 3 bases and J gave up 5 bases, with 16 bases separating them. The CDR3 extends over 15 amino acids. The CDR3 loop reads CASSESAGGTETQYF. DNA of the CDR3: TGCGCCAGCAGTGAATCTGCTGGGGGAACCGAGACCCAGTACTTC.

V is TRBV10-2 and J is TRBJ2-7, with 7 positions matching TRBD1. This CDR3 spans 13 amino acids. V gave up 9 bases and J gave up 2 bases; unmatched junction bases: 7. Germline lookup yields CDR1 WSHSY and CDR2 SAAADI. The CDR3 coding sequence is TGCGCCAGTTCCGACAGGGAAACCTACGAGCAGTACTTC. This gives the protein CASSDRETYEQYF.

This chain connects TRBV14 to TRBJ2-5; 7 nucleotides line up with TRBD2. Per the germline V gene, CDR1 is SGHDN and CDR2 is FVKESK. This CDR3 contains 16 residues. With 4 bases clipped from V and 2 bases from J, the junction kept 10 bases outside the gene matches. CDR3 in DNA: TGTGCCAGCAGCCCCTTACGCGGGGGACTGCAAGAGACCCAGTACTTC. This translates into CASSPLRGGLQETQYF.

The table lists this clone with a few counts. V usage is TRBV5-8 and J usage is TRBJ2-2; D is perhaps TRBD2 (6 bases). Germline assignment: CDR1 SGHTS and CDR2 YDEGEE. The CDR3 has 14 residues. Trimming cost V 4 bases and J 5 bases, with 12 bases left between them. The CDR3 reads CASSSLRETGELFF. CDR3 coding DNA: TGTGCCAGCAGCAGCCTTCGGGAGACCGGGGAGCTGTTTTTT. Looking up the rest from reference TRBV5-8 and TRBJ2-2 gives the full variable domain: EAGVTQSPTHLIKTRGQQATLRCSPISGHTSVYWYQQALGLGLQFLLWYDEGEERNRGNFPPRFSGRQFPNYSSELNVNALELEDSALYLCASSSLRETGELFFGEGSRLTVL.

The rearrangement links TRBV6-5 to TRBJ1-3; no definite D call. Trimming shortened V by 4 bases and J by 0 bases, and 13 bases separated the two germline ends. The CDR3 is made up of 16 amino acids. Germline CDR1 is MNHEY and CDR2 is SVGAGI. CDR3 loop: CASSFWQRSSGNTIYF. Written as DNA, the CDR3 is TGTGCCAGCAGTTTCTGGCAGAGAAGCTCTGGAAACACCATATATTTT.

The gene calls are TRBV13 and TRBJ2-5; 14 bases agree with TRBD2. V shed 3 bases, J shed 2 bases, and the junction held 5 bases outside the gene matches. Germline values: CDR1 PRHDT, CDR2 FYEKMQ (reference sequence). The CDR3 totals 17 residues. CDR3 DNA sequence: TGTGCCAGCAGCTTCGTGGGACTAGCGGGGGCACAAGAGACCCAGTACTTC. Translated, it gives CASSFVGLAGAQETQYF.

The rearrangement joins TRBV5-6 to TRBJ2-1, with 10 bases aligning to TRBD2. The CDR3 extends over 16 amino acids. Germline lookup yields CDR1 SGHDT and CDR2 YYEEEE. The V segment lost 0 bases and the J segment 8 bases; nucleotides outside the gene matches: 8. The CDR3 sequence: CASSLGGSGRMDEQFF. CDR3 sequence (DNA): TGTGCCAGCAGCTTGGGGGGTAGCGGGAGGATGGATGAGCAGTTCTTC.

The chain couples TRBV29-1 to TRBJ1-3; D unresolved. The CDR3 length is 13 residues. The germline V gene has CDR1 SQVTM and CDR2 ANQGSEA. V lost 6 bases to trimming and J lost 0 bases, with 9 bases between them. The CDR3 protein is CSVEIHSGNTIYF. CDR3 DNA: TGCAGCGTAGAGATCCACTCTGGAAACACCATATATTTT.

V usage is TRBV28 and J usage is TRBJ1-5; tentatively, D is TRBD1 (5 bases). The CDR3 totals 17 residues. Germline lookup yields CDR1 MDHEN and CDR2 SYDVKM. The V end lost 2 bases, the J end lost 4 bases, and 18 bases lay between the germline ends. CDR3 DNA: TGTGCCAGCAGTTTAGCGGGCGGCGGGGGGTCGAATCAGCCCCAGCATTTT. Translated: CASSLAGGGGSNQPQHF.